A single sample gave rise to the 13 T cell receptor beta chains below, sequenced in a study of identical twins. TCRdb independently ran MiXCR on the 5' RACE reads; one entry per CDR3 protein. The data contain about 890,000 distinct CDR3 sequences, 12% of them singletons. The data also belong to a second study, concerning yellow fever vaccine responses in identical twins.

Material for sequencing was PBMCs. Source of these receptors: a woman between 18 and 29 years old in good health.

The sample holds many counts of this clonotype. The gene calls are TRBV3-1 and TRBJ2-2; 7 bases match TRBD1. V trimming: 3 bases; J trimming: 2 bases; junction bases outside the gene matches: 6. The germline V gene has CDR1 LGHDT and CDR2 YNNKEL (reference sequence). This CDR3 comprises 16 residues. The CDR3 nucleotides are TGTGCCAGCAGCCAGATAGGGGGCTTTAACACCGGGGAGCTGTTTTTT. Its translation: CASSQIGGFNTGELFF. The full variable domain, its missing parts supplied by reference TRBV3-1 and TRBJ2-2, is DTAVSQTPKYLVTQMGNDKSIKCEQNLGHDTMYWYKQDSKKFLKIMFSYNNKELIINETVPNRFSPKSPDKAHLNLHINSLELGDSAVYFCASSQIGGFNTGELFFGEGSRLTVL.

The rearrangement links TRBV6-2 or TRBV6-3 to TRBJ2-7; TRBD2 aligns across 14 bases. J gave up 3 bases and V 0 bases, and 13 bases lay outside the gene matches. The CDR3 consists of 20 residues. From germline, CDR1 is MNHEY and CDR2 SVGEGT. The CDR3 DNA is TGTGCCAGCAGTTACTCGAAAGGGCGACTAGCGGGAGGGCTGTACTACGAGCAGTACTTC. This codes for CASSYSKGRLAGGLYYEQYF.

At least ten counts were recorded for this clonotype. The chain recombines TRBV5-1 with TRBJ2-7; tentatively, D is TRBD2 (6 bases). Germline lookup yields CDR1 SGHRS and CDR2 YFSETQ. V was clipped by 0 bases and J by 3 bases, with 13 bases between them. The CDR3 runs to 15 residues. CDR3 bases: TGCGCCAGCAGCTTGGCCTCGCAGGGACTCTACGAGCAGTACTTC. It is translated as CASSLASQGLYEQYF.

This clonotype was counted only a few times. The chain employs TRBV24-1 and TRBJ2-3; 8 bases agree with TRBD2. The CDR3 sequence is 13 residues long. CDR1 is KGHDR, CDR2 SFDVKD, per germline. The trim removed 9 bases at V and 5 bases at J, leaving 6 bases unmatched. CDR3 loop: CATRSGGLDTQYF. The DNA for the CDR3 is TGTGCCACCCGGAGCGGGGGCCTAGATACGCAGTATTTT.

This chain connects TRBV27 to TRBJ2-7; no clear D gene. Per the germline V gene, CDR1 is MNHEY and CDR2 is SMNVEV (reference sequence). The CDR3 totals 11 residues. The V end lost 6 bases, the J end lost 5 bases, and 8 bases lay between the germline ends. CDR3 nucleotides: TGTGCCAGCAGAGTGGGCCACGAGCAGTACTTC. This encodes CASRVGHEQYF.

This clonotype has a handful of counts. The V gene is TRBV5-1, the J gene TRBJ1-5; possibly TRBD1 for D (6 bases). CDR1 SGHRS and CDR2 YFSETQ come from the germline V gene. The V end was cut by 7 bases, the J end by 4 bases, with 12 bases between. The CDR3 runs to 13 residues. In DNA, the CDR3 is TGCGCCAGCCGGGACAACCTTAATCAGCCCCAGCATTTT. Protein: CASRDNLNQPQHF. Combining the CDR3 with reference TRBV5-1 and TRBJ1-5 gives the whole variable domain KAGVTQTPRYLIKTRGQQVTLSCSPISGHRSVSWYQQTPGQGLQFLFEYFSETQRNKGNFPGRFSGRQFSNSRSEMNVSTLELGDSALYLCASRDNLNQPQHFGDGTRLSIL.

Only a few counts were recorded for this clonotype. The chain combines TRBV7-9 with TRBJ2-7; 12 bases are a match to TRBD2. CDR3 size: 16 residues. In germline, CDR1 is SEHNR, CDR2 FQNEAQ (reference sequence). Trimming took 1 base from V and 6 from J; bases not matched to a gene: 7. This CDR3 reads CASSLGSEGLAGEQYF. CDR3 DNA: TGTGCCAGCAGCTTAGGGTCTGAGGGACTAGCGGGCGAGCAGTACTTC.

The gene calls are TRBV3-1 and TRBJ1-5; maybe TRBD1 (6 bases). Germline V CDR1 and CDR2: LGHDT, YNNKEL (reference sequence). The germline V and J ends were trimmed by 5 bases and 1 base, with 12 bases remaining between them. The CDR3 contains 15 residues. CDR3 residues: CASSSGTMSNQPQHF. DNA for the CDR3: TGTGCCAGCAGCTCCGGGACAATGAGCAATCAGCCCCAGCATTTT.

The gene calls are TRBV14 and TRBJ2-1, with 7 bases aligning to TRBD1. CDR1 SGHDN and CDR2 FVKESK come from the germline V gene. This CDR3 is 12 amino acids long. Unmatched junction bases numbered 3, after V lost 1 base and J lost 12 bases. The CDR3, as DNA: TGTGCCAGCAGCCAAGTTACAGGGGTGCAGTTCTTC. Translation: CASSQVTGVQFF.

This clonotype came up a few times. V gene TRBV28 combines with J gene TRBJ2-5, with D perhaps TRBD1 (6 bases). The CDR3 is 14 amino acids. Trimming shortened V by 0 bases and J by 4 bases, and 9 bases separated the two germline ends. Germline V gives CDR1 MDHEN, CDR2 SYDVKM. Here the CDR3 reads CASSLWDSTETQYF. Here the CDR3 DNA reads TGTGCCAGCAGTTTATGGGACAGCACAGAGACCCAGTACTTC.

This clonotype was seen a handful of times. The chain carries TRBV9 and TRBJ2-1, with 11 bases that match TRBD2. CDR1 is SGDLS, CDR2 YYNGEE, per germline. This CDR3 is built from 15 residues. Trimming cost V 0 bases and J 7 bases; bases outside gene matches: 3. Here the CDR3 reads CASSVEASGRNEQFF. The CDR3 coding sequence is TGTGCCAGCAGCGTAGAAGCTAGCGGGAGGAATGAGCAGTTCTTC.

The chain recombines TRBV4-1 with TRBJ2-3; TRBD2 agrees at 12 bases. The V gene end was trimmed by 1 base and the J gene end by 4 bases; junction bases not matched to a gene: 6. The CDR3 totals 17 residues. The germline V gene encodes CDR1 MGHRA and CDR2 YSYEKL. The chain's CDR3 is CASSQGRTSGNADTQYF. CDR3 bases: TGCGCCAGCAGCCAAGGGAGGACTAGCGGGAACGCAGATACGCAGTATTTT.

J is TRBJ2-1 and V is TRBV6-4, with TRBD2 as a possible D gene (5 bases). CDR3 length: 13 residues. Trimming stripped 1 base from V and 7 bases from J, with 8 bases between. CDR1 is MRHNA, CDR2 SNTAGT, per germline. CDR3 sequence: CASSDYEGNEQFF. The DNA of the CDR3 is TGTGCCAGCAGTGACTACGAGGGAAATGAGCAGTTCTTC.